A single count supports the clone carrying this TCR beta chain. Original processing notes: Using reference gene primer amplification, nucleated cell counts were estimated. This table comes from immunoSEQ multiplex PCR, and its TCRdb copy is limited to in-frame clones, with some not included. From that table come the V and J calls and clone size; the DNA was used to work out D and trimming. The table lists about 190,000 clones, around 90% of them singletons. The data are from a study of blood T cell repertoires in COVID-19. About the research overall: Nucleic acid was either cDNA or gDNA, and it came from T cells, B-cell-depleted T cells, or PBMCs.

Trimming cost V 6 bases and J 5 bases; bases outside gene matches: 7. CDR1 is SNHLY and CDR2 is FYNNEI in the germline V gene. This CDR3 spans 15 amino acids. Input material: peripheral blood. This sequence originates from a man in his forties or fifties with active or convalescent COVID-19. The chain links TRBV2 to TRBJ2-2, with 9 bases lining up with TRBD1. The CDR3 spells CASSAGTGRTGELFF. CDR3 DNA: TGTGCCAGCAGCGCCGGGACAGGGCGAACCGGGGAGCTGTTTTTT.